A selection of T cell receptor beta chains follows, all from one sample in a study of technical replicates of blood from a few donors. Sequencing used immunoSEQ multiplex PCR; TCRdb keeps in-frame clones, though not all of them. The profile shows tens of thousands of clones, around 91% of them singletons. Sequencing was performed on T cells isolated from PBMCs. The receptors were sampled from a human donor in good health. Each CDR3 is given with its conserved first and last residue. A D gene is named only where the DNA matches it firmly. Size tells how often a clone was seen (once, few, many) or the class of an expanded clone, and some rows leave it out.

V gene	clone size	D gene	J gene	CDR3 protein	CDR3 DNA
TRBV29-1	NA	TRBD2	TRBJ2-5	CSVELLRVAGGGETQYF	TGCAGCGTTGAACTCCTAAGGGTAGCGGGAGGTGGGGAGACCCAGTACTTC
TRBV25-1	NA	NA	TRBJ2-6	CASSESGGANVLTF	TGTGCCAGCAGTGAATCGGGAGGGGCCAACGTCCTGACTTTC
TRBV20-1	NA	NA	TRBJ1-1	CSARSGAFF	TGCAGTGCTAGATCGGGGGCTTTCTTT
TRBV18	NA	TRBD2	TRBJ2-2	CASSQSSSSGWNTGELFF	TGTGCCAGCTCCCAGAGCTCGTCTAGCGGGTGGAACACCGGGGAGCTGTTTTTT
TRBV29-1	once	NA	TRBJ1-4	CSVEGTSTNEKLFF	TGCAGCGTTGAGGGGACATCAACTAATGAAAAACTGTTTTTT
TRBV11-2	NA	NA	TRBJ2-3	CASSSKNGTPAWATQYF	TGTGCCAGCAGCTCTAAAAATGGGACTCCCGCGTGGGCGACGCAGTATTTT
TRBV18	NA	TRBD1	TRBJ2-3	CASSLYRGSDTQYF	TGTGCCAGCTCACTCTACAGGGGGTCAGATACGCAGTATTTT
TRBV7-3	NA	TRBD2	TRBJ2-1	CASSLTPGLAYNEQFF	TGTGCCAGCAGCTTAACGCCGGGACTAGCTTACAATGAGCAGTTCTTC
TRBV21-1	NA	NA	TRBJ2-1	CASSAREQYNEQFF	TGTGCCAGCAGCGCCCGGGAACAATACAATGAGCAGTTCTTC
TRBV28	once	TRBD2	TRBJ2-1	CASSFLGLADYNEQFF	TGTGCCAGCAGTTTCTTAGGACTAGCGGATTACAATGAGCAGTTCTTC
TRBV19	NA	TRBD1	TRBJ2-5	CATQQGTETQYF	TGTGCCACCCAACAGGGGACAGAGACCCAGTACTTC
TRBV13	NA	NA	TRBJ2-7	CASSTTDSTYEQYF	TGTGCCAGCAGCACGACGGACTCGACCTACGAGCAGTACTTC
TRBV29-1	NA	NA	TRBJ1-1	CSVGSRTANTEAFF	TGCAGCGTTGGATCGAGGACAGCGAACACTGAAGCTTTCTTT
TRBV14	NA	NA	TRBJ2-3	CASSPTRDTQYF	TGTGCCAGCAGCCCCACTCGGGATACGCAGTATTTT
TRBV30	NA	NA	TRBJ2-2	CAWSGGTNTGELFF	TGTGCCTGGTCTGGCGGGACGAACACCGGGGAGCTGTTTTTT
TRBV2	once	TRBD2	TRBJ2-1	CASSSYSGSRTMQFF	TGTGCCAGCAGTAGTTATAGCGGGAGCCGGACTATGCAGTTCTTC
TRBV13	once	TRBD1	TRBJ1-3	CASSLGQGGNTIYF	TGTGCCAGCAGCTTGGGACAGGGGGGAAACACCATATATTTT
TRBV9	NA	TRBD1	TRBJ1-1	CASSVGQGAHTEAFF	TGTGCCAGCAGCGTCGGACAGGGGGCGCACACTGAAGCTTTCTTT
TRBV30	once	TRBD1	TRBJ2-5	CAWSVGTGAEETQYF	TGTGCCTGGAGTGTAGGAACAGGGGCTGAGGAGACCCAGTACTTC
TRBV19	once	TRBD2	TRBJ2-6	CASSGREATGANVLTF	TGTGCCAGTAGTGGTCGGGAGGCCACTGGGGCCAACGTCCTGACTTTC
TRBV6-5	NA	TRBD1	TRBJ2-7	CASSRTGGKYEQYF	TGTGCCAGCAGCCGAACAGGGGGTAAATACGAGCAGTACTTC
TRBV27	once	TRBD1	TRBJ2-7	CASSANRGGPYEQYF	TGTGCCAGCAGTGCCAACAGGGGCGGCCCCTACGAGCAGTACTTC
TRBV4-2	NA	TRBD1	TRBJ1-5	CASSQDPQGASDQPQHF	TGTGCCAGCAGCCAAGATCCCCAGGGGGCGAGTGATCAGCCCCAGCATTTT
TRBV2	NA	NA	TRBJ2-6	CASTPSGANVLTF	TGTGCCAGCACCCCGTCTGGGGCCAACGTCCTGACTTTC
TRBV7-2	once	NA	TRBJ2-7	CASSSTYEQYF	TGTGCCAGCAGCTCTACCTACGAGCAGTACTTC
TRBV6-1	NA	TRBD2	TRBJ2-1	CASIAWLAGLEEQFF	TGTGCCAGCATAGCGTGGCTAGCGGGATTAGAAGAGCAGTTCTTC
TRBV30	few	NA	TRBJ2-2	CAWIKTGTSNTGELFF	TGTGCCTGGATCAAGACCGGGACTTCTAACACCGGGGAGCTGTTTTTT
TRBV4-2	NA	TRBD1	TRBJ2-7	CASSQDSDRGYEQYF	TGTGCCAGCAGCCAAGACTCGGACAGGGGCTACGAGCAGTACTTC
TRBV30	NA	TRBD2	TRBJ2-2	CAWSVGGSYTGELFF	TGTGCCTGGAGTGTAGGCGGGAGTTACACCGGGGAGCTGTTTTTT
TRBV9	NA	NA	TRBJ2-3	CASSVRAQGSTDTQYF	TGTGCCAGCAGCGTACGGGCCCAGGGATCCACAGATACGCAGTATTTT
TRBV11-3	NA	TRBD2	TRBJ2-1	CASSSGLAVYNEQFF	TGTGCCAGCAGCTCAGGACTAGCGGTTTACAATGAGCAGTTCTTC
TRBV7-8	NA	NA	TRBJ2-7	CASSLGGYYEQYF	TGTGCCAGCAGCTTAGGAGGGTACTACGAGCAGTACTTC
TRBV30	NA	TRBD1	TRBJ1-4	CAWSYFQGGFATNEKLFF	TGTGCCTGGAGTTATTTCCAGGGGGGATTTGCAACTAATGAAAAACTGTTTTTT
TRBV18	NA	NA	TRBJ1-5	CASSPLGGDNQPQHF	TGTGCCAGCTCACCTTTGGGGGGTGACAATCAGCCCCAGCATTTT
TRBV19	NA	NA	TRBJ1-5	CASSMDRNQPQHF	TGTGCCAGTAGTATGGACAGAAATCAGCCCCAGCATTTT
TRBV10-3	once	NA	TRBJ2-5	CATGDRRPQETQYF	TGTGCCACTGGAGACAGGCGTCCCCAAGAGACCCAGTACTTC
TRBV11-3	NA	NA	TRBJ2-7	CASSLDDNYEQYF	TGTGCCAGCAGCTTAGACGACAACTACGAGCAGTACTTC
TRBV19	NA	TRBD1	TRBJ2-7	CASKTTGTGYEQYF	TGTGCCAGCAAAACTACCGGGACAGGGTACGAGCAGTACTTC
TRBV7-2	NA	NA	TRBJ1-1	CASSRQILSEAFF	TGTGCCAGCAGCCGACAGATCCTCAGTGAAGCTTTCTTT
TRBV10-3	few	NA	TRBJ1-1	CAISGNVNTEAFF	TGTGCCATCTCAGGTAACGTGAACACTGAAGCTTTCTTT
TRBV2	once	NA	TRBJ2-3	CASSGRATGGDTQYF	TGTGCCAGCAGTGGAAGAGCAACAGGCGGAGATACGCAGTATTTT
TRBV12-5	few	NA	TRBJ1-1	CASGLVAGTNTEAFF	TGTGCTAGTGGTTTGGTAGCAGGGACTAACACTGAAGCTTTCTTT
TRBV19	NA	NA	TRBJ1-5	CASSGLGANQPQHF	TGTGCCAGTAGTGGGTTAGGGGCGAATCAGCCCCAGCATTTT
TRBV2	NA	NA	TRBJ1-5	CASSVGQQPNQPQHF	TGTGCCAGCAGTGTTGGACAACAGCCCAATCAGCCCCAGCATTTT
TRBV19	NA	NA	TRBJ2-7	CATGGYEQYF	TGTGCCACCGGGGGCTACGAGCAGTACTTC
TRBV7-6	NA	NA	TRBJ2-7	CASSLLLADYEQYF	TGTGCCAGCAGCCTACTCCTAGCAGATTACGAGCAGTACTTC
TRBV6-5	NA	NA	TRBJ1-1	CASSLQGNTEAFF	TGTGCCAGCAGTTTGCAGGGGAACACTGAAGCTTTCTTT
TRBV10-2	NA	NA	TRBJ2-7	CASSDGSGHEQYF	TGCGCCAGCAGTGACGGGAGCGGCCACGAGCAGTACTTC
TRBV29-1	NA	TRBD1	TRBJ2-7	CSVEDPTATGSHEQYF	TGCAGCGTTGAAGATCCCACCGCGACAGGGAGCCACGAGCAGTACTTC
TRBV18	once	NA	TRBJ1-1	CASSPGDNSEAFF	TGTGCCAGCTCACCCGGGGACAATTCTGAAGCTTTCTTT
TRBV4-1	NA	NA	TRBJ2-3	CASSPGYERYTDTQYF	TGCGCCAGCAGCCCCGGGTACGAGCGATACACAGATACGCAGTATTTT
TRBV6-6	NA	NA	TRBJ2-7	CASSMGHGGRDEQYF	TGTGCCAGCAGTATGGGGCACGGGGGAAGGGACGAGCAGTACTTC
TRBV29-1	once	NA	TRBJ2-1	CSVGRSGWNEQFF	TGCAGCGTGGGGAGGAGTGGGTGGAATGAGCAGTTCTTC